These T cell receptor beta chains were read from a single sample in a study of cytomegalovirus exposure and HLA in healthy donors. The method was immunoSEQ multiplex PCR; TCRdb's version includes in-frame clones alone and lacks a portion of them. The data contain fewer than 150,000 clones, 70% to 80% of them singletons. Sequencing input: PBMCs. Source of these receptors: a man between 25 and 39 years old in good health and CMV-seronegative. Both conserved end residues are part of each CDR3. The D gene is left open where the match is weak. The size of a clone is reported for some rows only, either as once, few or many, or as a class for expanded clones.

D	V	J	size	DNA	CDR3
TRBD2	TRBV7-3	TRBJ2-2	NA	TGTGCCAGCAGCAGAGCGGGAGGTGGCACCGGGGAGCTGTTTTTT	CASSRAGGGTGELFF
NA	TRBV28	TRBJ2-7	NA	TGTGCCAGCAGTTTAAACAGAAACTACGAGCAGTACTTC	CASSLNRNYEQYF
TRBD1	TRBV25-1	TRBJ1-2	NA	TGTGCCAGCAGGGACGAAAGACAGGGGGGAATCTATGGCTACACCTTC	CASRDERQGGIYGYTF
NA	TRBV6-1	TRBJ1-5	NA	TGTGCCAGCAGTGACATAACAGGGCCCCAGCATTTT	CASSDITGPQHF
NA	TRBV27	TRBJ1-4	NA	TGTGCCAGCAGTTTGGGGGGACGGGGGAATGAAAAACTGTTTTTT	CASSLGGRGNEKLFF
NA	TRBV5-4	TRBJ1-3	NA	TGTGCCAGCAGCTTGGTGGGGGGAGCTGGAAACACCATATATTTT	CASSLVGGAGNTIYF
TRBD2	TRBV9	TRBJ2-2	NA	TGTGCCAGCAGCGTAGCTTTGACTAGCGGTCTCATCGGGGAGCTGTTTTTT	CASSVALTSGLIGELFF
NA	TRBV19	TRBJ1-5	NA	TGTGCCAGCCGGGACATACTTCAGCCCCAGCATTTT	CASRDILQPQHF
NA	TRBV27	TRBJ2-7	NA	TGTGCCAGCAGTTTATCCGGACAGTTCAACGAGCAGTACTTC	CASSLSGQFNEQYF
TRBD1	TRBV6-1	TRBJ1-4	NA	TGTGCCAGCAGGACAGGGGGTGAAAAACTGTTTTTT	CASRTGGEKLFF
TRBD2	TRBV29-1	TRBJ2-1	NA	TGCAGCGTTGTAAATTTTCGAGCGGGAGTCAGGAATGAGCAGTTCTTC	CSVVNFRAGVRNEQFF
NA	TRBV7-8	TRBJ2-7	NA	TGTGCCAGCAGCTTAGTTGACAACTCCTACGAGCAGTACTTC	CASSLVDNSYEQYF
TRBD1	TRBV4-1	TRBJ1-2	NA	TGCGCCAGCAGCCGCCGAGGACAGGACTATGGCTACACCTTC	CASSRRGQDYGYTF
TRBD2	TRBV4-2	TRBJ2-3	NA	TGTGCCAGCAGCCAAACTACTAGCGGGAGGGCCGAGGATACGCAGTATTTT	CASSQTTSGRAEDTQYF
NA	TRBV2	TRBJ1-4	NA	TGTGCCAGCAGTGAAACAAGTAATGAAAAACTGTTTTTT	CASSETSNEKLFF
TRBD2	TRBV7-3	TRBJ2-1	NA	TGTGCCAGCAGCGGGACTAGCGGAGTCTCCTACAATGAGCAGTTCTTC	CASSGTSGVSYNEQFF
NA	TRBV12-5	TRBJ1-1	NA	TGTGCTAGTGGTAGGGAGGGAGGCACTGAAGCTTTCTTT	CASGREGGTEAFF
TRBD2	TRBV28	TRBJ2-2	NA	TGTGCCAGCAGCCTTAGCGGGAGGCCTAACACCGGGGAGCTGTTTTTT	CASSLSGRPNTGELFF
NA	TRBV19	TRBJ1-5	few	TGTGCCAGTAGTGGCGGGACGTACAATCAGCCCCAGCATTTT	CASSGGTYNQPQHF
TRBD1	TRBV19	TRBJ1-2	NA	TGTGCCAGTACCTTCACAGGGGATGGCTACACCTTC	CASTFTGDGYTF
TRBD2	TRBV4-1	TRBJ2-7	few	TGCGCCAGCAGCCAAGAGCCCGATAGCGGGAGGGTTCACTACGAGCAGTACTTC	CASSQEPDSGRVHYEQYF
TRBD1	TRBV10-3	TRBJ2-7	NA	TGTGCCATCAGTGAGAGTAACAGGGGGACAGGCTACGAGCAGTACTTC	CAISESNRGTGYEQYF
TRBD1	TRBV6-6	TRBJ2-7	once	TGTGCCAGCAGTCACCCCGGACAGGGACCCTACGAGCAGTACTTC	CASSHPGQGPYEQYF
NA	TRBV30	TRBJ2-5	NA	TGTGCCTGGAGTGAAACAGGGATAGAGACCCAGTACTTC	CAWSETGIETQYF
TRBD2	TRBV11-2	TRBJ2-7	NA	TGTGCCAGCAGCCAGACTAGCGACTTTAACTACGAGCAGTACTTC	CASSQTSDFNYEQYF
NA	TRBV19	TRBJ2-5	few	TGTGCCAGTAGTATAGGATTGGGAGTTAGAGAGACCCAGTACTTC	CASSIGLGVRETQYF
NA	TRBV25-1	TRBJ2-7	NA	TGTGCCAGCAGGAAGACCGGGACATACTCCTACGAGCAGTACTTC	CASRKTGTYSYEQYF
NA	TRBV14	TRBJ1-4	NA	TGTGCCAGCAGCCCCCGCGGAGCAACTAATGAAAAACTGTTTTTT	CASSPRGATNEKLFF
TRBD2	TRBV11-2	TRBJ2-1	NA	TGTGCCAGCAGCTTAGTCGGTCTAGCGGGGGGGGCGGTATACAATGAGCAGTTCTTC	CASSLVGLAGGAVYNEQFF
NA	TRBV12-2	TRBJ2-5	NA	TGTGCAAGTCGGCTAGCGGGGTCACAAGAGACCCAGTACTTC	CASRLAGSQETQYF
TRBD2	TRBV2	TRBJ2-3	NA	TGTGCCAGCAGACCCGGACTAGCGGGAGGTCCAGATACGCAGTATTTT	CASRPGLAGGPDTQYF
NA	TRBV28	TRBJ2-1	NA	TGTGCCAGCAGTATAGCGGCCTACAATGAGCAGTTCTTC	CASSIAAYNEQFF
NA	TRBV5-1	TRBJ2-5	NA	TGCGCCAGCAGCCCACTCAGCCCTTTCGGGGAGACCCAGTACTTC	CASSPLSPFGETQYF
NA	TRBV7-2	TRBJ1-5	NA	TGTGCCAGCAGCTTAACCGGGGCAGGGGGCAATCAGCCCCAGCATTTT	CASSLTGAGGNQPQHF
TRBD1	TRBV2	TRBJ2-1	few	TGTGCCAGCAGTGGTGGGGGGACAGGTTATAATGAGCAGTTCTTC	CASSGGGTGYNEQFF
TRBD2	TRBV2	TRBJ2-1	NA	TGTGCCAGCAGGGCTAGCGGACTTAGCTCCTACAATGAGCAGTTCTTC	CASRASGLSSYNEQFF
TRBD2	TRBV7-3	TRBJ2-3	NA	TGTGCCAGCAGCCCGAGCGGGATAGTCACAGATACGCAGTATTTT	CASSPSGIVTDTQYF
TRBD2	TRBV5-1	TRBJ2-5	NA	TGCGCCAGCGGCCGAGGGACTACTATTGAAGGGACCCAGTACTTC	CASGRGTTIEGTQYF
TRBD1	TRBV7-8	TRBJ1-1	few	TGTGCCAGCAGCCTGAACAGGGGTGGGACTGAAGCTTTCTTT	CASSLNRGGTEAFF
TRBD1	TRBV30	TRBJ2-7	NA	TGTGCCTGGAGTCCACAGGGGTCCGAGCAGTACTTC	CAWSPQGSEQYF
TRBD2	TRBV9	TRBJ2-1	NA	TGTGCCAGCAGCCTCGGGACTAGCGGGAGTAATGAGCAGTTCTTC	CASSLGTSGSNEQFF
TRBD2	TRBV27	TRBJ2-1	NA	TGTGCCAGCGCTAGCGGGTTCTCCTACAATGAGCAGTTCTTC	CASASGFSYNEQFF
NA	TRBV18	TRBJ2-6	few	TGTGCCAGCTCACCTCTACCCAACAGTAAGAGCTCTGGGGCCAACGTCCTGACTTTC	CASSPLPNSKSSGANVLTF
NA	TRBV5-6	TRBJ1-1	NA	TGTGCCAGCAGCTTGGTCCAGACAGGGAACACTGAAGCTTTCTTT	CASSLVQTGNTEAFF
TRBD2	TRBV6-1	TRBJ2-3	NA	TGTGCCAGCAGTGAACGGGAACTAGCGGGAGGGACAGATACGCAGTATTTT	CASSERELAGGTDTQYF
NA	TRBV19	TRBJ1-1	NA	TGTGCCAGTAGTATTACGGGCGGGGACACTGAAGCTTTCTTT	CASSITGGDTEAFF
NA	TRBV5-4	TRBJ1-1	NA	TGTGCCAGCAGACCCTCGCAGGCCAACACTGAAGCTTTCTTT	CASRPSQANTEAFF
NA	TRBV18	TRBJ2-5	NA	TGTGCCAGCTCACCGGGGCAGGGTAGTGAGACCCAGTACTTC	CASSPGQGSETQYF
NA	TRBV18	TRBJ2-1	once	TGTGCCAGCTCACCATTTGCGGAGGGGCATGAGCAGTTCTTC	CASSPFAEGHEQFF
NA	TRBV7-9	TRBJ2-1	NA	TGTGCCAGCAGCCAAGCTAGGTTAACCTACAATGAGCAGTTCTTC	CASSQARLTYNEQFF
TRBD1	TRBV13	TRBJ2-6	NA	TGTGCCAGCAGCTTAGACCAGGGGGCGCGATCTGGGGCCAACGTCCTGACTTTC	CASSLDQGARSGANVLTF
TRBD2	TRBV19	TRBJ2-7	NA	TGTGCCAGTAGTATTCACCCTAGCGGGAACTACGAGCAGTACTTC	CASSIHPSGNYEQYF
NA	TRBV7-8	TRBJ2-3	NA	TGTGCCAGCAGCCAGGACCTAACTAGGGATACGCAGTATTTT	CASSQDLTRDTQYF
NA	TRBV25-1	TRBJ2-1	NA	TGTGCCAGCAGTGCCTCTGGGACACACAATGAGCAGTTCTTC	CASSASGTHNEQFF
NA	TRBV19	TRBJ2-5	few	TGTGCCAGTAGTTGGTTTTTTGTCAGGGACCAAGAGACCCAGTACTTC	CASSWFFVRDQETQYF
TRBD1	TRBV6-1	TRBJ1-2	NA	TGTGCCAGCCACGACGGGACAGGCTATGGCTACACCTTC	CASHDGTGYGYTF
NA	TRBV5-1	TRBJ1-5	NA	TGCGCCAGCAGCTTGGGAGACAACAATCAGCCCCAGCATTTT	CASSLGDNNQPQHF